The 23 T cell receptor beta chains reported below all come from one sample, sequenced in a study of cytomegalovirus exposure and HLA in healthy donors. 60 Vbeta and 13 Jbeta primers were used in PCR. The method was immunoSEQ multiplex PCR; TCRdb's version includes in-frame clones alone and lacks a portion of them. The data contain about 140,000 clones, roughly 81% of them singletons. The sequenced sample consisted of PBMCs. The receptors derive from a female donor in good health and CMV-seronegative.

This clone was detected once. The V and J genes are TRBV28 and TRBJ1-5, with D possibly being TRBD1 (5 bases). Trimming left V 5 bases short and J 11 bases short, with 13 bases between. This CDR3 spans 12 amino acids. Germline CDR1 MDHEN, CDR2 SYDVKM. The CDR3 reads CASSRGVGAQHF. CDR3 sequence (DNA): TGTGCCAGCAGTCGGGGGGTCGGGGCCCAGCATTTT.

This clone has only a few counts. The genes are TRBV5-1 and TRBJ1-4; 9 bases line up with TRBD1. This CDR3 region has 16 residues. Germline CDR1 is SGHRS and CDR2 is YFSETQ. V shed 4 bases and J 0 bases; nucleotides not matched to a gene: 4. The CDR3 loop is CASSPGQGTTNEKLFF. The CDR3 bases are TGCGCCAGCAGCCCAGGACAGGGGACAACTAATGAAAAACTGTTTTTT.

The chain couples TRBV25-1 to TRBJ1-3; 9 positions match TRBD1. This CDR3 region has 16 residues. J was trimmed by 4 bases and V by 8 bases; bases with no gene match: 12. Germline loops: CDR1 MGHDK, CDR2 SYGVNS. The CDR3 region has the DNA TGTGCCAGCTCCCGAGGGGGGACAGGGCCCGGAAACACCATATATTTT. Amino acid sequence: CASSRGGTGPGNTIYF.

The V and J genes are TRBV30 and TRBJ1-2, with D possibly TRBD1 on 5 matching bases. The V gene lost 4 bases and the J gene lost 8 bases, with 14 bases spanning the gap. Germline V gene sequence: CDR1 GTSNPN, CDR2 SVGIG (reference sequence). The CDR3 has 12 amino acids. The CDR3 spells CAWTMGGEGYTF. The CDR3 coding sequence is TGTGCCTGGACTATGGGGGGGGAAGGCTACACCTTC. The full variable domain, in which reference TRBV30 and TRBJ1-2 provide the parts outside the CDR3, is SQTIHQWPATLVQPVGSPLSLECTVEGTSNPNLYWYRQAAGRGLQLLFYSVGIGQISSEVPQNLSASRPQDRQFILSSKKLLLSDSGFYLCAWTMGGEGYTFGSGTRLTVV.

The chain carries TRBV28 and TRBJ2-7; 7 nucleotides match TRBD1. The CDR3 is 16 amino acids. Germline assignment: CDR1 MDHEN and CDR2 SYDVKM. The V gene end was trimmed by 5 bases and the J gene end by 0 bases; junction bases not matched to a gene: 10. CDR3 sequence reads: CASSLRQGSSSYEQYF. DNA for the CDR3: TGTGCCAGCAGTCTCAGACAGGGCTCGAGCTCCTACGAGCAGTACTTC.

CDR3 amino acids: CASSPLDFLAKNIQYF. In nucleotides, the CDR3 is TGTGCCAGCAGTCCATTAGACTTTCTAGCCAAAAACATTCAGTACTTC. The rearrangement uses TRBV27 and TRBJ2-4; no reliable D call. The CDR3 spans 16 residues. Trimming took off 5 bases at V and 0 bases at J, with 14 bases between the two ends. Germline V gene lookup returns CDR1 MNHEY and CDR2 SMNVEV (reference sequence).

The chain employs TRBV28 and TRBJ2-7, with 10 bases matching TRBD2. Losses at the gene ends were 8 bases for V and 4 bases for J; bases not matched to a gene: 8. This CDR3 is 14 amino acids long. Germline lookup yields CDR1 MDHEN and CDR2 SYDVKM. CDR3 amino acids: CASREPSGSYEQYF. The CDR3 DNA reads as TGTGCCAGCCGGGAGCCTAGCGGGAGTTACGAGCAGTACTTC.

The chain has TRBV19 and TRBJ1-1; TRBD1 matches 7 bases. From germline, CDR1 is LNHDA and CDR2 SQIVND (reference sequence). V shed 0 bases, J shed 8 bases, and the junction held 3 bases outside the gene matches. The CDR3 loop spans 13 amino acids. The CDR3 loop reads CASSIDRDREAFF. The CDR3 DNA sequence: TGTGCCAGTAGTATAGATCGGGACAGAGAAGCTTTCTTT.

This clone came up a few times. The chain links TRBV7-9 to TRBJ2-7; 8 bases line up with TRBD2. Trimming removed 2 bases from V and 5 bases from J; junction bases left unmatched: 11. Germline-derived CDR1 and CDR2 are SEHNR and FQNEAQ (reference sequence). The CDR3 has 16 residues. For the CDR3, the DNA is TGTGCCAGCAGCTTACCCCTAGCGGGCCTACCCCACGAGCAGTACTTC. Its translation is CASSLPLAGLPHEQYF. The full variable domain, its missing parts supplied by reference TRBV7-9 and TRBJ2-7, is DTGVSQNPRHKITKRGQNVTFRCDPISEHNRLYWYRQTLGQGPEFLTYFQNEAQLEKSRLLSDRFSAERPKGSFSTLEIQRTEQGDSAMYLCASSLPLAGLPHEQYFGPGTRLTVT.

The rearrangement uses TRBV5-4 and TRBJ1-5; D unclear. CDR1 is SGHNT, CDR2 YYREEE, per germline (reference sequence). CDR3 length: 13 amino acids. The V end lost 0 bases, the J end lost 9 bases, and 10 bases lay between the germline ends. CDR3 region: CASSLDPTGPQHF. The CDR3 DNA sequence: TGTGCCAGCAGCTTGGATCCAACGGGGCCCCAGCATTTT.

The table lists this clone with a count of one. The rearrangement uses TRBV19 and TRBJ2-2; D is perhaps TRBD1 (5 bases). The CDR3 has 18 residues. The V and J ends lost 2 bases and 3 bases respectively, with 19 bases between them. Germline V gene data show CDR1 as LNHDA and CDR2 as SQIVND (reference sequence). CDR3 protein: CASSISLNDRGYTGELFF. CDR3 nucleotides: TGTGCCAGTAGTATATCCCTCAACGACAGAGGTTACACCGGGGAGCTGTTTTTT.

The chain combines TRBV19 with TRBJ2-7; perhaps TRBD1 as D (5 bases). V lost 4 bases to trimming and J lost 4 bases, with 11 bases between them. CDR3 length equals 13 residues. Germline-derived CDR1 and CDR2 are LNHDA and SQIVND (reference sequence). The CDR3 reads CASSRDQGYEQYF. CDR3 coding DNA: TGTGCCAGTAGTAGGGATCAGGGTTACGAGCAGTACTTC.

This clone was seen only a few times. The chain uses TRBV6-4 and TRBJ2-1; 8 nucleotides align to TRBD1. Germline V gene data show CDR1 as MRHNA and CDR2 as SNTAGT. J gave up 4 bases and V 5 bases, and 19 bases lay outside the gene matches. The CDR3 extends over 19 amino acids. The CDR3 DNA reads TGTGCCAGCAGTCTGAGACAGGGGCAAACGGACAGTATTTACAATGAGCAGTTCTTC. Translation gives CASSLRQGQTDSIYNEQFF.

This chain uses TRBV29-1 with TRBJ1-3; maybe TRBD1 (5 bases). Germline V gene sequence: CDR1 SQVTM, CDR2 ANQGSEA. This CDR3 spans 12 amino acids. Trimming pared 5 bases from V and 2 bases from J, leaving 7 bases between. CDR3 residues: CSVLGAGNTIYF. Written as DNA, the CDR3 is TGCAGCGTTTTAGGGGCTGGAAACACCATATATTTT.

V gene TRBV2 combines with J gene TRBJ1-4, with TRBD1 matching over 8 bases. Germline CDR1 and CDR2: SNHLY and FYNNEI. The CDR3 spans 16 residues. Unmatched junction bases numbered 12, after V lost 7 bases and J lost 5 bases. CDR3 DNA: TGTGCCAGCATCGGGCAGGGGGCAAGCGTAAATGAAAAACTGTTTTTT. This translates into CASIGQGASVNEKLFF.

The V and J genes are TRBV6-6 and TRBJ2-7; D might be TRBD2 (6 bases). The CDR3 contains 15 residues. V was pared by 5 bases and J by 6 bases, with 20 bases between. Germline V gene sequence: CDR1 MNHNY, CDR2 SVGAGI (reference sequence). CDR3 in DNA: TGTGCCAGCAGTCGCCCCGGGACTCTTCAATTCGAGCAGTACTTC. Its protein is CASSRPGTLQFEQYF.

This clone appeared a few times. The genes are TRBV5-1 and TRBJ1-5; D might be TRBD1 (5 bases). The CDR3 spans 15 residues. V was clipped by 0 bases and J by 7 bases, with 14 bases between them. In germline, CDR1 is SGHRS, CDR2 YFSETQ. The CDR3 bases are TGCGCCAGCAGCTTGGAGGGGCTAGTGGGGCAGCCCCAGCATTTT. Translation: CASSLEGLVGQPQHF.

The rearrangement joins TRBV28 to TRBJ1-2; possible D gene TRBD1, 5 bases. Deletions cut 2 bases from V and 3 bases from J, with 10 bases between. This CDR3 is 14 amino acids long. CDR1 is MDHEN, CDR2 SYDVKM, per germline. CDR3 protein: CASSLGGKDYGYTF. CDR3 coding DNA: TGTGCCAGCAGTTTAGGGGGGAAGGACTATGGCTACACCTTC.

The chain carries TRBV5-1 and TRBJ1-2, with D perhaps TRBD1 (5 bases). V lost 0 bases and J lost 2, with 17 bases in between. The CDR3 has 17 amino acids. The germline V gene encodes CDR1 SGHRS and CDR2 YFSETQ. CDR3 residues: CASSLASGGANNYGYTF. CDR3 sequence (DNA): TGCGCCAGCAGCTTGGCCTCAGGAGGGGCTAACAACTATGGCTACACCTTC.

V gene TRBV11-2 combines with J gene TRBJ2-3; 10 bases are a match to TRBD2. CDR1 is SGHAT and CDR2 is FQNNGV in the germline V gene. V lost 1 base, J lost 5 bases, and 6 bases stayed unmatched. CDR3 length: 16 amino acids. CDR3 bases: TGTGCCAGCAGCTTAGCCCAGCGGGGGGGGGTAGATACGCAGTATTTT. This translates into CASSLAQRGGVDTQYF.

The rearrangement joins TRBV5-1 to TRBJ2-2, with 11 bases aligning to TRBD1. The junction had 3 bases not matched to a gene; V was cut back by 2 bases and J by 6 bases. Germline values: CDR1 SGHRS, CDR2 YFSETQ. This CDR3 has 15 amino acids. For the CDR3, the DNA is TGCGCCAGCAGCTTCCGGGACAGGGGGGCCGGGGAGCTGTTTTTT. Its protein product is CASSFRDRGAGELFF.

This clone was detected only a few times. The CDR3 sequence: CASSRDRGYEQYF. The DNA for the CDR3 is TGTGCCAGCAGCCGGGACAGGGGCTACGAGCAGTACTTC. V and J are TRBV6-5 and TRBJ2-7; the match to TRBD1 covers 10 bases. V shed 6 bases and J 3 bases; nucleotides not matched to a gene: 2. The CDR3 is made up of 13 amino acids. The V gene's germline CDR1 is MNHEY and CDR2 SVGAGI.

The V call is TRBV7-3, the J call TRBJ2-7; TRBD2 matches at 10 bases. Germline V gene lookup returns CDR1 SGHTA and CDR2 FQGTGA. The CDR3 is 15 residues long. With 5 bases clipped from V and 4 bases from J, the junction kept 8 bases outside the gene matches. CDR3 protein: CASSPAGLAPYEQYF. CDR3 bases: TGTGCCAGCAGCCCTGCGGGACTAGCGCCATACGAGCAGTACTTC.